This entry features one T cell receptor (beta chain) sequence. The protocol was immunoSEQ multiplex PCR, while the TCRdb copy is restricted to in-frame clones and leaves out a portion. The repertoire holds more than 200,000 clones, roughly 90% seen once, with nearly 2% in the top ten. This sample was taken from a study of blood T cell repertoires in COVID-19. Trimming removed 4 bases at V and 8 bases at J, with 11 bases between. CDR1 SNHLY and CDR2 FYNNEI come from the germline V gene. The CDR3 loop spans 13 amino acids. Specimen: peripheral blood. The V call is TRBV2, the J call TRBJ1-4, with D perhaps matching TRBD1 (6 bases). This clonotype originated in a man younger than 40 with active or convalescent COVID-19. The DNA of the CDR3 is TGTGCCAGCAGTGGGGGGGGCTCGGAAAAACTGTTTTTT. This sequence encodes CASSGGGSEKLFF. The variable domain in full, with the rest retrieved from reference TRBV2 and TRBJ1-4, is EPEVTQTPSHQVTQMGQEVILRCVPISNHLYFYWYRQILGQKVEFLVSFYNNEISEKSEIFDDQFSVERPDGSNFTLKIRSTKLEDSAMYFCASSGGGSEKLFFGSGTQLSVL.